The source of this T cell receptor (beta chain) is a study of T cells in women clearing cervical HPV infection. Overall study findings and caveats: Each sample's T-cell count was unknown, possibly confounding richness.

Concerning this clone: Its specificity is unknown.

Assay: immunoSEQ multiplex PCR; the TCRdb copy retains only in-frame clones and omits some. The sample's table shows tens of thousands of clones. Material for sequencing was blood buffy coat. This sequence was found in a woman aged 18 to 69 with a cervical HPV16 infection that either progressed to CIN3+ or cleared (not recorded which).

This chain's CDR3 is CASSPRLAGMYNEQFF. The sequenced part of the CDR3 DNA is TGTGCCAGCTCACCTCGGCTAGCGGGCATGTACAATGAG. The chain employs TRBV18 and TRBJ2-1; 8 positions agree with TRBD2. The CDR3 extends 3 residues past the end of the read, so its final part is completed from the germline J gene. J was trimmed by 4 bases and V by 3 bases; bases with no gene match: 8. The CDR3 spans 16 residues. CDR1 is KGHSH and CDR2 is LQKENI in the germline V gene.